This T cell receptor (beta chain) derives from a study of blood T cell repertoires in COVID-19. Background on the study: There were acute and convalescent COVID-19 samples, and they came from the United States, Italy and Spain.

This clone was recorded a few times. CDR1 and CDR2 (germline): KGHSH, LQKENI. This CDR3 region has 14 residues. Losses at the gene ends were 5 bases for V and 6 bases for J; bases not matched to a gene: 9. The assay was immunoSEQ multiplex PCR, and TCRdb's table has in-frame clones only and misses some. The table records more than 70,000 clones, about nine tenths of them present only once. The receptor's source is a woman between 18 and 30 years old with acute or convalescent COVID-19. V gene TRBV18 combines with J gene TRBJ2-7; 8 bases fit TRBD1. The specimen sequenced was peripheral blood. The CDR3 loop reads CASSGMDREVEQYF. The CDR3 DNA reads TGTGCCAGCTCAGGGATGGACAGGGAAGTCGAGCAGTACTTC.